This T cell receptor beta chain emerged from a study of T cell responses to AZD1222 COVID-19 vaccine. Notes on the study in general: Spike-specific TCRs gained breadth and depth after people received two AZD1222 doses.

About this clone: Its specificity is not known.

Profiled with immunoSEQ multiplex PCR; TCRdb holds only in-frame clones, not every one. Of about 200,000 clones listed, 80% to 90% were seen once; the top ten hold around 8%. The V end was cut by 5 bases, the J end by 5 bases, with 12 bases between. The CDR3 spans 14 residues. Germline values: CDR1 LNHDA, CDR2 SQIVND (reference sequence). This specimen consisted of peripheral blood, obtained on day 0 of AZD1222 vaccination. The sequence was obtained from an adult in good health. The chain combines TRBV19 with TRBJ1-4, with a possible D match to TRBD1 (6 bases). For the CDR3, the DNA is TGTGCCAGTAGTCCGGACAGCAAGAATGAAAAACTGTTTTTT. Residues: CASSPDSKNEKLFF.